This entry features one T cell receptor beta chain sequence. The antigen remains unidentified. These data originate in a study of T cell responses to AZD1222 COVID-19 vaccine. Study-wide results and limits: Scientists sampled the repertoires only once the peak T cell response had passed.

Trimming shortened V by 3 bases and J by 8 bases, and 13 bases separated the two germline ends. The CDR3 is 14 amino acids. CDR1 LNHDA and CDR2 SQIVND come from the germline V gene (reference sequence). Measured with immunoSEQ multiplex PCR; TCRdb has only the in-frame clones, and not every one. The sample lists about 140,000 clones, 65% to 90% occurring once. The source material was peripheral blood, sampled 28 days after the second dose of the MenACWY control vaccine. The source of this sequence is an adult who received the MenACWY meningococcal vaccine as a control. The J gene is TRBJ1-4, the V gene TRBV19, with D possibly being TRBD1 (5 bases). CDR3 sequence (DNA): TGTGCCAGTAGTATTTCTGGATGGGGGGAAAAACTGTTTTTT. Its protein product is CASSISGWGEKLFF.